This TCR beta chain was retrieved from a study of molecular identifiers for immune sequencing clone quantification. This clonotype was counted a few times. This CDR3 is built from 16 residues. The junction had 10 bases not matched to a gene; V was cut back by 7 bases and J by 4 bases. Germline V gene data show CDR1 as LNHDA and CDR2 as SQIVND (reference sequence). Naive CD8 T cells were sorted, and the gate applied was CD8+CD4-CCR7+CD45RA+. Previously described methods with listed TCR primers produced the bulk TCR libraries. Each CDR3 protein gets one entry after TCRdb re-called the PCR reads with MiXCR. This table holds about half a million distinct CDR3 sequences, around 21% found once.

The sequencing sample was made of naive CD8+ T cells from blood, with Jurkat cell RNA spiked in. The sample's subset: FACS-sorted CD8+CD4-CCR7+CD45RA+ naive T cells. The sequence came from a human donor in good health. Some libraries in this study had Jurkat cell RNA spiked in. V usage is TRBV19 and J usage is TRBJ2-1; 10 bases align to TRBD2. DNA for the CDR3: TGTGCCAGTATCTCCTATAGCGGGGGGCTATACAATGAGCAGTTCTTC. Residues: CASISYSGGLYNEQFF.